The TCR beta chain described here comes from a study of sequential checkpoint blockade in melanoma. Turning to the study itself: Randomization was 1:1 between first-line nivolumab→ipilimumab and ipilimumab→nivolumab. Each arm's sequence ended with maintenance nivolumab.

Germline CDR1 reads SEHNR; CDR2 reads FQNEAQ (reference sequence). V was pared by 1 base and J by 4 bases, with 7 bases between. The CDR3 spans 13 residues. Assay: immunoSEQ multiplex PCR; the TCRdb copy retains only in-frame clones and omits some. This sample has approximately 8,400 clones, with roughly 60% found just once. This clone was counted between two and nine times. Treatment meaning: randomized to nivolumab then ipilimumab (arm A) or the reverse (arm B). No patient had prior DNA-damaging chemotherapy. PBMC sorting kept live CD3+CD8+ cells without CD19 or CD56. The clonotype originates from a human patient with melanoma. Some clones in this sample may be carry-over from other donors' samples. The rearrangement joins TRBV7-9 to TRBJ2-5; D unclear. The source was CD8+ T cells sorted from blood (inferred from file names), collected from a patient given nivolumab and ipilimumab in sequence. Here the CDR3 DNA reads TGTGCCAGCAGCTTAGTTGGCAGAGAGACCCAGTACTTC. Translating gives CASSLVGRETQYF.